These 17 T cell receptor beta chains came from one sample sequenced in a study of blood T cell repertoires in COVID-19. Data came from immunoSEQ multiplex PCR; TCRdb stores just in-frame clones and leaves some out. Among 350,000 to 400,000 clones listed, around 90% were seen once. What was sequenced was peripheral blood. Every receptor here comes from a woman aged 25 to 39 with COVID-19, enrolled during active disease.

This clone was found once. The chain uses TRBV9 and TRBJ2-5; TRBD1 matches 9 bases. Trimming cost V 0 bases and J 7 bases; bases outside gene matches: 7. Germline-derived CDR1 and CDR2 are SGDLS and YYNGEE. The CDR3 has 15 amino acids. The DNA for the CDR3 is TGTGCCAGCAGCGTAGGAGGACAGGGGACCGGGACCCAGTACTTC. Its protein product is CASSVGGQGTGTQYF.

This rearrangement joins TRBV19 to TRBJ2-4, with a tentative D call TRBD1 (5 bases). The CDR3 sequence is 15 residues long. Trimming cost V 5 bases and J 1 base, with 12 bases left between them. CDR1 and CDR2 (germline): LNHDA, SQIVND (reference sequence). CDR3 protein: CASSPQGGAKNIQYF. The CDR3 DNA is TGTGCCAGTAGTCCGCAGGGTGGGGCCAAAAACATTCAGTACTTC.

The chain uses TRBV29-1 and TRBJ1-2; D may be TRBD1 (5 bases). The V gene lost 3 bases and the J gene lost 5 bases, with 10 bases spanning the gap. The germline gives CDR1 SQVTM, CDR2 ANQGSEA. This CDR3 region has 12 residues. This CDR3 is CSVDFAGYGYTF. CDR3 DNA: TGCAGCGTTGACTTTGCAGGGTATGGCTACACCTTC.

This sequence joins TRBV27 and TRBJ2-7, with TRBD2 identical over 7 bases. V was clipped by 4 bases and J by 2 bases; unmatched bases: 5. The CDR3 runs 14 residues. Germline CDR1 reads MNHEY; CDR2 reads SMNVEV (reference sequence). CDR3 protein: CASSSRGGTYEQYF. The CDR3 DNA reads as TGTGCCAGCAGTTCGCGCGGGGGAACCTACGAGCAGTACTTC.

The chain recombines TRBV25-1 with TRBJ2-4; D gene unclear. V was trimmed by 1 base and J by 11 bases, leaving 18 bases between them. The CDR3 runs to 15 residues. Germline CDR1 MGHDK, CDR2 SYGVNS. This chain's CDR3 is CASSECPEESWVQYF. Written as DNA, the CDR3 is TGTGCCAGCAGTGAATGCCCCGAGGAGAGTTGGGTTCAGTACTTC.

The V and J genes are TRBV11-2 and TRBJ2-2; D possibly corresponds to TRBD1 (6 bases). This CDR3 is 14 amino acids long. The germline CDR1 and CDR2 sequences are SGHAT and FQNNGV. The V end lost 6 bases, the J end lost 2 bases, and 10 bases lay between the germline ends. The CDR3 here is CASSYRANTGELFF. Written as DNA, the CDR3 is TGTGCCAGCAGTTACAGGGCTAACACCGGGGAGCTGTTTTTT. Using reference TRBV11-2 and TRBJ2-2 for the parts outside the CDR3, the full variable domain is EAGVAQSPRYKIIEKRQSVAFWCNPISGHATLYWYQQILGQGPKLLIQFQNNGVVDDSQLPKDRFSAERLKGVDSTLKIQPAKLEDSAVYLCASSYRANTGELFFGEGSRLTVL.

The V call is TRBV27, the J call TRBJ1-1; D uncertain. Per germline, CDR1 MNHEY and CDR2 SMNVEV (reference sequence). The CDR3 spans 13 residues. V lost 1 base to trimming and J lost 7 bases, with 10 bases between them. Here the CDR3 DNA reads TGTGCCAGCAGTTTATTTTCGGGGAGTGAAGCTTTCTTT. This sequence encodes CASSLFSGSEAFF.

The gene calls are TRBV3-1 (or the pseudogene TRBV3-2) and TRBJ2-3; D not certain. CDR3 length: 15 amino acids. CDR1 is LGHDT and CDR2 is YNNKEL in the germline V gene (reference sequence). V was clipped by 5 bases and J by 5 bases, with 17 bases between them. CDR3 region: CASSETYALGDTQYF. DNA of the CDR3: TGTGCCAGCAGCGAGACTTACGCTCTTGGAGATACGCAGTATTTT.

The J gene is TRBJ1-1, the V gene TRBV7-9, with 9 positions matching TRBD1. CDR1 is SEHNR, CDR2 FQNEAQ, per germline (reference sequence). Trimming took 4 bases from V and 1 from J; bases not matched to a gene: 4. The CDR3 consists of 15 residues. DNA of the CDR3: TGTGCCAGCAGCTCCCGGGACAGGGCGAACACTGAAGCTTTCTTT. Its protein product is CASSSRDRANTEAFF.

Only one count was recorded for this clone. The same CDR3 is also encoded by other DNA sequences in this sample. V and J are TRBV9 and TRBJ2-1; possibly TRBD2 for D (6 bases). Germline V lookup: CDR1 SGDLS, CDR2 YYNGEE. The V end was cut by 2 bases, the J end by 0 bases, with 9 bases between. The length of the CDR3 is 15 residues. The CDR3 sequence is CASSVGTVSYNEQFF. In DNA, the CDR3 is TGTGCCAGCAGCGTTGGGACTGTCTCCTACAATGAGCAGTTCTTC.

The DNA of the CDR3 is TGTGCCAGCAGCTCCGGATACAGGGGGCAACACCTTTACAATGAGCAGTTCTTC. Translated: CASSSGYRGQHLYNEQFF. V is TRBV27 and J is TRBJ2-1; 9 nucleotides match TRBD1. The CDR3 totals 18 residues. The germline V gene encodes CDR1 MNHEY and CDR2 SMNVEV (reference sequence). The junction had 16 bases not matched to a gene; V was cut back by 6 bases and J by 4 bases.

This chain uses TRBV7-8 with TRBJ1-6; the D is unclear. Deletions cut 0 bases from V and 0 bases from J, with 12 bases between. CDR3 length: 18 amino acids. Germline CDR1 is SGHVS and CDR2 is FQNEAQ. CDR3 nucleotides: TGTGCCAGCAGCTTAGCGGCCCCTTCGGGCTCCTATAATTCACCCCTCCACTTT. Translation: CASSLAAPSGSYNSPLHF.

The chain employs TRBV4-3 and TRBJ2-6; 10 bases agree with TRBD2. Germline values: CDR1 LGHNA, CDR2 YSLEER. The CDR3 is made up of 19 amino acids. V shed 0 bases and J 1 base; nucleotides not matched to a gene: 6. The CDR3 spells CASSQDGASGGSGANVLTF. CDR3 DNA: TGCGCCAGCAGCCAAGATGGGGCTAGCGGGGGTTCTGGGGCCAACGTCCTGACTTTC.

The V call is TRBV6-5, the J call TRBJ2-5; no clear D gene. CDR3 length: 14 amino acids. Germline lookup yields CDR1 MNHEY and CDR2 SVGAGI. V gave up 0 bases and J gave up 2 bases, with 7 bases separating them. The CDR3 bases are TGTGCCAGCAGTTACTCCGCCGGGCAAGAGACCCAGTACTTC. This gives the protein CASSYSAGQETQYF.

The V and J genes are TRBV5-1 and TRBJ1-3; 7 bases map to TRBD1. Germline CDR1 and CDR2: SGHRS and YFSETQ. The CDR3 sequence is 14 residues long. Unmatched junction bases numbered 3, after V lost 4 bases and J lost 2 bases. The CDR3 sequence: CASSTGTAGNTIYF. Here the CDR3 DNA reads TGCGCCAGCAGCACGGGGACAGCTGGAAACACCATATATTTT.

The V gene is TRBV3-1 (or the pseudogene TRBV3-2), the J gene TRBJ2-7, with D uncertain. V was clipped by 3 bases and J by 0 bases, with 6 bases between them. CDR1 and CDR2 from the germline V gene are LGHDT and YNNKEL (reference sequence). The CDR3 length is 13 residues. The CDR3 DNA reads as TGTGCCAGCAGCCAGTCTAGCTCCTACGAGCAGTACGTC. It translates to CASSQSSSYEQYV.

V and J are TRBV7-2 and TRBJ2-7; 9 bases align to TRBD1. The V gene's germline CDR1 is SGHTA and CDR2 FQGNSA. This CDR3 has 15 amino acids. The junction had 8 bases not matched to a gene; V was cut back by 6 bases and J by 2 bases. For the CDR3, the DNA is TGTGCCAGCAGGGTGGCAGGACAGGGGACCTACGAGCAGTACTTC. Protein sequence: CASRVAGQGTYEQYF.